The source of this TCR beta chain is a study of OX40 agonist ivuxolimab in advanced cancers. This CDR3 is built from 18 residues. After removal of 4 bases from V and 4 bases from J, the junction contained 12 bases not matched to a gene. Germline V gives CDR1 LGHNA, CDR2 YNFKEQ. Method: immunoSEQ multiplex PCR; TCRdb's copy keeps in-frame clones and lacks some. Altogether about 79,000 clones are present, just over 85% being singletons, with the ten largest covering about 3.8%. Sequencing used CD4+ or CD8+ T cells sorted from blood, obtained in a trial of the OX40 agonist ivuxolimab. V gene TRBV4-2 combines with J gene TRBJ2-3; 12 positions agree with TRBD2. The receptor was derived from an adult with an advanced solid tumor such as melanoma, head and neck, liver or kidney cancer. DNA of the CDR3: TGTGCCAGCAGCCCCCAGGGATTGACTAGCGGGAGTGCAGATACGCAGTATTTT. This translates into CASSPQGLTSGSADTQYF.